The 17 T cell receptor beta chains below all came from one sample that was sequenced in a study of T cells in Graves' hyperthyroidism and ophthalmopathy. Using RNA transcripts as the source, TCR beta CDR3 regions were amplified. First-round RT-PCR targeting the TCR CDR3 was performed with the HTBI primer set. TCRdb re-analysed the multiplex PCR reads in MiXCR, keeping a single row per CDR3 protein. The sample shows roughly 380,000 distinct CDR3 sequences, 15% to 20% of them seen only once. Input material: blood. These receptors were obtained from a middle-aged woman with Graves' ophthalmopathy.

As regards this clonotype: A read error may produce the germline difference seen at one junction end. This rearrangement joins TRBV6-5 to TRBJ1-1, with no clear D. CDR1 and CDR2 (germline): MNHEY, SVGAGI. The CDR3 sequence is 13 residues long. The CDR3 protein is CASSFGRNTEAYF. Written as DNA, the CDR3 is TGTGCCAGCAGTTTCGGCAGAAACACTGAAGCTTACTTT.

This clonotype was observed many times. The rearrangement links TRBV2 to TRBJ2-7; D not resolved. V was clipped by 10 bases and J by 3 bases, with 16 bases between them. Germline V gene data show CDR1 as SNHLY and CDR2 as FYNNEI. The CDR3 has 13 residues. CDR3 amino acids: CATTRQGNYEQYF. The CDR3 DNA is TGTGCCACCACTCGGCAAGGGAACTACGAGCAGTACTTC.

This clonotype was found many times. The rearrangement joins TRBV12-3 or TRBV12-4 to TRBJ1-2; D possibly corresponds to TRBD1 (6 bases). V was clipped by 6 bases and J by 4 bases, with 15 bases between them. The CDR3 consists of 14 residues. CDR3 nucleotide sequence: TGTGCCAGCAGCCCCACAGGGATGCTCTATGGCTACACCTTC. As protein: CASSPTGMLYGYTF.

At least ten counts were recorded for this clonotype. The genes are TRBV20-1 and TRBJ1-1; tentatively, D is TRBD1 (5 bases). V lost 3 bases, J lost 3 bases, and 14 bases lay in between. Germline-derived CDR1 and CDR2 are DFQATT and SNEGSKA (reference sequence). The CDR3 extends over 14 amino acids. In DNA form, the CDR3 reads TGCAGTGCTAGCTTTCGGGGACTCGACACTGAAGCTTTCTTT. It yields the protein CSASFRGLDTEAFF.

This clonotype showed up many times. The chain links TRBV20-1 to TRBJ1-1; no clear D gene. From germline, CDR1 is DFQATT and CDR2 SNEGSKA (reference sequence). The CDR3 spans 13 residues. Trimming left V 3 bases short and J 0 bases short, with 8 bases between. CDR3 DNA: TGCAGTGCTAGTGGCGTCATGAACACTGAAGCTTTCTTT. This sequence encodes CSASGVMNTEAFF.

V is TRBV5-1 and J is TRBJ1-1, with 9 positions matching TRBD1. Germline assignment: CDR1 SGHRS and CDR2 YFSETQ. This CDR3 has 13 amino acids. V trimming: 1 base; J trimming: 8 bases; junction bases outside the gene matches: 3. The DNA for the CDR3 is TGCGCCAGCAGCTTGACAGGGGGCGAAGAAGCTTTCTTT. This encodes CASSLTGGEEAFF.

This clonotype appeared many times. The chain uses TRBV29-1 and TRBJ2-5, with D tentatively TRBD1 (7 bases). Trimming took off 4 bases at V and 7 bases at J, with 25 bases between the two ends. The CDR3 length is 16 residues. Germline CDR1 SQVTM, CDR2 ANQGSEA. CDR3 sequence: CSVGGGLASSPGTQYF. In DNA, the CDR3 is TGCAGCGTTGGAGGGGGCCTAGCGTCCTCCCCAGGGACCCAGTACTTC.

The chain employs TRBV20-1 and TRBJ2-7; D tentatively fits TRBD1 or TRBD2 (6 bases each). This CDR3 is built from 14 residues. The V gene's germline CDR1 is DFQATT and CDR2 SNEGSKA (reference sequence). The ends were cut back, 4 bases at V and 0 bases at J, with 13 bases in the middle. The CDR3 region is CSAKGGGRSYEQYF. CDR3 nucleotide sequence: TGCAGTGCTAAGGGGGGAGGTCGCTCCTACGAGCAGTACTTC.

This clonotype was seen ten or more times. The genes are TRBV6-5 and TRBJ2-7; D gene uncertain. Trimming removed 6 bases at V and 3 bases at J, with 15 bases between. Germline V gives CDR1 MNHEY, CDR2 SVGAGI. This CDR3 region has 14 residues. The CDR3 coding sequence is TGTGCCAGCAGGGCTCTCTCCACGGGCTACGAGCAGTACTTC. It yields the protein CASRALSTGYEQYF.

This clonotype has at least ten counts. Given a much more abundant clone one base away, this may be a read error. The rearrangement joins TRBV6-1 to TRBJ2-7; D is perhaps TRBD1 (5 bases). There are 14 residues in the CDR3. CDR1 and CDR2 (germline): MNHNS, SASEGT. CDR3 sequence (DNA): TGTGCCAGCAATACCCCGGACAAGACCTACGAGCGGTACTTC. This encodes CASNTPDKTYERYF.

This clonotype showed up many times. The V call is TRBV12-3 or TRBV12-4, the J call TRBJ2-5; D perhaps matches TRBD2 (5 bases). The CDR3 covers 14 residues. Trimming left V 5 bases short and J 5 bases short, with 15 bases between. The CDR3 DNA reads as TGTGCCAGCAGTCCTGTCGGGGTCTCGGAGACCCAGTACTTC. This gives the protein CASSPVGVSETQYF.

The chain recombines TRBV12-3 or TRBV12-4 with TRBJ2-7; 9 bases agree with TRBD1. CDR3 length equals 14 residues. Losses at the gene ends were 4 bases for V and 5 bases for J; bases not matched to a gene: 6. The CDR3 loop is CASSSGTGSHEQYF. CDR3 nucleotides: TGTGCCAGCAGTTCGGGGACAGGGAGCCACGAGCAGTACTTC.

The table lists this clonotype with many counts. The gene calls are TRBV27 and TRBJ1-1, with a tentative D call TRBD1 (5 bases). Between the trimmed V and J ends, which lost 0 bases and 5 bases, there was a span of 10 bases. From germline, CDR1 is MNHEY and CDR2 SMNVEV (reference sequence). CDR3 length: 14 residues. Here the CDR3 DNA reads TGTGCCAGCAGTTTATCCGAGGCAGGGACTGAAGCTTTCTTT. Protein product: CASSLSEAGTEAFF.

This clonotype was counted at least ten times. The chain is built from TRBV6-4 and TRBJ2-3, with D hard to call. CDR3 length: 13 amino acids. CDR1 is MRHNA and CDR2 is SNTAGT in the germline V gene. V lost 2 bases to trimming and J lost 1 base, with 4 bases between them. The CDR3 nucleotides read TGTGCCAGCAGTGACCGAGGCACAGATACGCAGTATTTT. This codes for CASSDRGTDTQYF.

At least ten counts were recorded for this clonotype. The CDR3 reads CASSLRIGGRHTDTQYF. The CDR3 region has the DNA TGTGCCAGCAGTTTACGCATAGGGGGGAGGCACACAGATACGCAGTATTTT. The chain joins TRBV12-3 or TRBV12-4 to TRBJ2-3, with D perhaps assigned TRBD1 or TRBD2 (6 bases each). The length of the CDR3 is 17 residues. Trimming took off 2 bases at V and 2 bases at J, with 17 bases between the two ends.

This clonotype was observed many times. This rearrangement joins TRBV6-1 to TRBJ2-7; D is undetermined. CDR3 size: 15 residues. In germline, CDR1 is MNHNS, CDR2 SASEGT. Trimming cost V 2 bases and J 1 base, with 12 bases left between them. This chain's CDR3 is CASSEYSDGSYEQYF. CDR3 coding DNA: TGTGCCAGCAGTGAATACTCGGACGGATCCTACGAGCAGTACTTC.

This clonotype was picked up many times. No conserved phenylalanine or tryptophan is present at the end of the CDR3, so a read error is the likely explanation. The chain is built from TRBV6-1 and TRBJ2-7; no definite D call. The germline V and J ends were trimmed by 3 bases and 2 bases, with 2 bases remaining between them. The CDR3 is 11 amino acids. Germline-derived CDR1 and CDR2 are MNHNS and SASEGT. CDR3: CASSEAYEQYS. The CDR3 region has the DNA TGTGCCAGCAGTGAGGCCTACGAGCAGTACTCC.